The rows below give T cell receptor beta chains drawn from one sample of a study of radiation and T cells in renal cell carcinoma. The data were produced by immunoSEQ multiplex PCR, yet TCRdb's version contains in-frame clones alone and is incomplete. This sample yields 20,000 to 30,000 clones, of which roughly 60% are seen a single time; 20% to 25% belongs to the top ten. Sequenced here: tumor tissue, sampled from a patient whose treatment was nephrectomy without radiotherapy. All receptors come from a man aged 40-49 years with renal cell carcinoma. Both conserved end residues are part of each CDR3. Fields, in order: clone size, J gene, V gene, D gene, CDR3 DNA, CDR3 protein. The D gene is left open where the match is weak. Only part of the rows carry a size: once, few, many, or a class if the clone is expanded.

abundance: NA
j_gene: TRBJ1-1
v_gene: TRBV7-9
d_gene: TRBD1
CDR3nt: TGTGCCAGCAGCTCATATACAGGGGGAGTGTATACTGAAGCTTTCTTT
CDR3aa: CASSSYTGGVYTEAFF

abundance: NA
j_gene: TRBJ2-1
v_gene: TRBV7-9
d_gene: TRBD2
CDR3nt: TGTGCCAGCAGCATTGGACTAGCGGGGGATGTATTGTCCTACAATGAGCAGTTCTTC
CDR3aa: CASSIGLAGDVLSYNEQFF

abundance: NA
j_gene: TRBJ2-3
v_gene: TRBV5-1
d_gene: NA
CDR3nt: TGCGCCAGCAGTTCCGAAAGGACTCAGACAGATACGCAGTATTTT
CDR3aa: CASSSERTQTDTQYF

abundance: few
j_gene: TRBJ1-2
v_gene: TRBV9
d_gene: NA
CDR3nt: TGTGCCAGCAGCTCAACTAACTATGGCTACACCTTC
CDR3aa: CASSSTNYGYTF

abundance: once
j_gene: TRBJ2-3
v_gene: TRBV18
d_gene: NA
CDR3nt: TGTGCCAGCTCACCAACACAGGGCAGAGATACGCAGTATTTT
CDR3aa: CASSPTQGRDTQYF

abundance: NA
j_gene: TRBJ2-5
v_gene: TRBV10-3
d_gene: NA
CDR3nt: TGTGCCATCCTTGGACCCGGCGGGACCCAGTACTTC
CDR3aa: CAILGPGGTQYF

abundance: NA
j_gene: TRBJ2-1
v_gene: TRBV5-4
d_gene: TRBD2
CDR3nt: TGTGCCAGCAGCGGGTCCGGGACTAGCGGCTACAATGAGCAGTTCTTC
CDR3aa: CASSGSGTSGYNEQFF

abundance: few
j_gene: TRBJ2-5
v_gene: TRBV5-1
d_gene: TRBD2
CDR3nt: TGTGCCAGCAGCCCCGGGGGGTACCAAGAGACCCAGTACTTC
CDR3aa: CASSPGGYQETQYF

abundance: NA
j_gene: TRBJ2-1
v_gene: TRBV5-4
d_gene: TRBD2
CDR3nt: TGTGCCAGCAGCTTAGCACCCGGGAGGAACAATGAGCAGTTCTTC
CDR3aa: CASSLAPGRNNEQFF

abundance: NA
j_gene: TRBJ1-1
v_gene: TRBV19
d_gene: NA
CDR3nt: TGTGCCAGTACCCACACCCTGAACACTGAAGCTTTCTTT
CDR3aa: CASTHTLNTEAFF

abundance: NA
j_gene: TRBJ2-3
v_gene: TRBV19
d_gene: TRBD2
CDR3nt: TGTGCCAGTAGCAACGCGGGAGGCGGCACAGATACGCAGTATTTT
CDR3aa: CASSNAGGGTDTQYF

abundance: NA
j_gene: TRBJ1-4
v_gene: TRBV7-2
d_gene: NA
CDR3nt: TGTGCCAGCAGCTTAGTAGGATCAGTCTCTGAAAAACTGTTTTTT
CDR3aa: CASSLVGSVSEKLFF

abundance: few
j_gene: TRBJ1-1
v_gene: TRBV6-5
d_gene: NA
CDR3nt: TGTGCCAGCAGCTCCCTCGACGGGAACACTGAAGCTTTCTTT
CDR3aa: CASSSLDGNTEAFF

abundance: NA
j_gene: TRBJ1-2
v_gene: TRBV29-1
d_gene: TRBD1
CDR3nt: TGCAGCGTTGGGACAGGGTGGGGCTATGGCTACACCTTC
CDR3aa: CSVGTGWGYGYTF

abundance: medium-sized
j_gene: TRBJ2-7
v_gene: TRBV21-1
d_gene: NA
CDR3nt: TGTGCCAGCAGCAAATCCGGACAGGTTTCTAGCTCCTACGAGCAGTACTTC
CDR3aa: CASSKSGQVSSSYEQYF

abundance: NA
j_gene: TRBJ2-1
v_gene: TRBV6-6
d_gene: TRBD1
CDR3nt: TGTGCCAGCAGGCCGGGACAGAAAAGTGAGCAGTTCTTC
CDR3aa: CASRPGQKSEQFF

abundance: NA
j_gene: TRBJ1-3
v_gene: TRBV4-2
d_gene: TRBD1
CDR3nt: TGTGCCAGCCGGGACAGATTTAACTCTGGAAACACCATATATTTT
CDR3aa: CASRDRFNSGNTIYF

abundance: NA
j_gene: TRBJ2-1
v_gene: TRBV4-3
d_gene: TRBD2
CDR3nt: TGCGCCAGCAGCCAACGCGGTGCGCCTAGCGGGGGGTCCTACAATGAGCAGTTCTTC
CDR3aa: CASSQRGAPSGGSYNEQFF

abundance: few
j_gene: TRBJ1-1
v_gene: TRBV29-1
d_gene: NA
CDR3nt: TGCAGCGTTGTGCTTCAGGACACCTCAAACACTGAAGCTTTCTTT
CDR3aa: CSVVLQDTSNTEAFF

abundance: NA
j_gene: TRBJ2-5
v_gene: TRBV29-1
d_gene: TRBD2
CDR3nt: TGCAGCGTTGAGGCCCCCCTAGCGGGAAGGCGAGAGACCCAGTACTTC
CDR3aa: CSVEAPLAGRRETQYF

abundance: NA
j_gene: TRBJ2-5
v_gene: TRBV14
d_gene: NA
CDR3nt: TGTGCCAGCAGCCAAGATGAGGGAGAGACCCAGTACTTC
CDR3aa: CASSQDEGETQYF

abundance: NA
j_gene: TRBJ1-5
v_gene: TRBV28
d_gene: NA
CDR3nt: TGTGCCAGCAATAGACAGAACAATCAGCCCCAGCATTTT
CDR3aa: CASNRQNNQPQHF

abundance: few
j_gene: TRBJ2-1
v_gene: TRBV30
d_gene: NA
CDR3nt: TGTGCCTGGACAGGGAGGAATGAGCAGTTCTTC
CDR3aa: CAWTGRNEQFF

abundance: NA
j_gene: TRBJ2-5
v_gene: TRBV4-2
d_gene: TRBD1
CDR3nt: TGTGCCAGCAGCCAAGAGGTGGGACAGGTGGGGGGACAAGAGACCCAGTACTTC
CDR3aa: CASSQEVGQVGGQETQYF

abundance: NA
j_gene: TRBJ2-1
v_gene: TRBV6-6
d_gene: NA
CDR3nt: TGTGCCAGCAGTTTGACATTCCCGCGTAATGAGCAGTTCTTC
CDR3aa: CASSLTFPRNEQFF

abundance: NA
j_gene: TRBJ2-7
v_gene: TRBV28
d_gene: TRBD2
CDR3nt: TGTGCCAGCAGCCTTCCCTCTAGCGGCCCCTACGAGCAGTACTTC
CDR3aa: CASSLPSSGPYEQYF

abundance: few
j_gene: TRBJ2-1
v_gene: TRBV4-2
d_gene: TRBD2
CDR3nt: TGTGCCAGCAGCCAAGATGGGACTAGCGGGGCTTACAATGAGCAGTTCTTC
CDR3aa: CASSQDGTSGAYNEQFF

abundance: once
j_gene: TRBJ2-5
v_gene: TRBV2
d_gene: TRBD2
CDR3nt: TGTGCCAGCAGTGAATATGAACTAGCGGGGGTAGGACGAGAGACCCAGTACTTC
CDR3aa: CASSEYELAGVGRETQYF

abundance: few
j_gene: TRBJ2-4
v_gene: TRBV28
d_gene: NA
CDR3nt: TGTGCCAGCAGTTTTAGTGGAGCCAAAAACATTCAGTACTTC
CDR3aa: CASSFSGAKNIQYF

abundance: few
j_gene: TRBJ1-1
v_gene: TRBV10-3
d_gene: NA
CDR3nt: TGTGCCTCCCAGACCGAGGGGAACACTGAAGCTTTCTTT
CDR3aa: CASQTEGNTEAFF

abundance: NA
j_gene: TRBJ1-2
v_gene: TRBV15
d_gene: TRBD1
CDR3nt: TGTGCCACCAGCGCGACCGGGACAGCTAACTATGGCTACACCTTC
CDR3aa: CATSATGTANYGYTF

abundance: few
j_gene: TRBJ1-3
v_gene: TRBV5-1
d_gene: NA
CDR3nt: TGCGCCAGCAGCTTGGGAGACGGTGACACCATATATTTT
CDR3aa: CASSLGDGDTIYF

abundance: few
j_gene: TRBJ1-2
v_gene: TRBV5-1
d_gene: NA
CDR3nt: TGCGCCAGCGGAGAGGGTCAGGGTCGGCGAGGCTACACCTTC
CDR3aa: CASGEGQGRRGYTF

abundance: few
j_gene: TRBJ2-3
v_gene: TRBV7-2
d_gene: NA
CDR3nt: TGTGCCAGCAGCCCGGGGTATATTAGCACAGATACGCAGTATTTT
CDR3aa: CASSPGYISTDTQYF

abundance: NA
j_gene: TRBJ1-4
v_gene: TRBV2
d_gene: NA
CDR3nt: TGTGCCAGCATACGGGACACCTCAACTAATGAAAAACTGTTTTTT
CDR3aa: CASIRDTSTNEKLFF

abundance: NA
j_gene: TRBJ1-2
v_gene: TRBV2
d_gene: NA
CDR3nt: TGTGCCAGCAGTGTAGGGACATCTGGCTACACCTTC
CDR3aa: CASSVGTSGYTF

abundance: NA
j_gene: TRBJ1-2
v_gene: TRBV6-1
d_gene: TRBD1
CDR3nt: TGTGCCAGCAGATCTGGTTGGACAGGGGGAGGTGGCTACACCTTC
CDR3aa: CASRSGWTGGGGYTF

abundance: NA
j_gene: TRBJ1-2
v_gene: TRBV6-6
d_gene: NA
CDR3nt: TGTGCCAGCAGTCTCAAACCAGCGCTAGAGTACACCTTC
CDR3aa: CASSLKPALEYTF

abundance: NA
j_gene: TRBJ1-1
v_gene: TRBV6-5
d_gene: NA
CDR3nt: TGTGCCAGCAGACAGGGCTCCATGAACACTGAAGCTTTCTTT
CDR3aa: CASRQGSMNTEAFF

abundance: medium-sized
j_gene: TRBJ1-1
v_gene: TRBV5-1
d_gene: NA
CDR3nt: TGCGCCAGCAGACCGACCCCCACAGAAATCGGTGAAGCTTTCTTT
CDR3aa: CASRPTPTEIGEAFF

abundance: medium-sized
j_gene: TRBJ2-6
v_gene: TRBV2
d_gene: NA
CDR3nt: TGTGCCAGCAGCGCAGCGGACTCTGGGGCCAACGTCCTGACTTTC
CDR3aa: CASSAADSGANVLTF

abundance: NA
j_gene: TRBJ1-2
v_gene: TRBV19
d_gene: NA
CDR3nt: TGTGCCAGTAGTTTCTCAGGGGAAGCTGGCTACACCTTC
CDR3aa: CASSFSGEAGYTF

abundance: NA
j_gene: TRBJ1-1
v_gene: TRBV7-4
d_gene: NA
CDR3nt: TGTGCCAGCAGCTTAGCGCATGGGGGAACTGAAGCTTTCTTT
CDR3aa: CASSLAHGGTEAFF

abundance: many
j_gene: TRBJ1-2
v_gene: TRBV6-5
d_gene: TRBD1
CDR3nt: TGTGCCAGCAGTTACTCATTTACAGGGGGCCTTGGCTACACCTTC
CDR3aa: CASSYSFTGGLGYTF